The entry below describes one T cell receptor beta chain. Antigen: not known. This entry belongs to a study of cytomegalovirus exposure and HLA in healthy donors. Study-level background: The 500 to 850 first-cohort repertoires and the 110 or so validation repertoires shared the same platform, a later analysis reported.

The study, taken as a whole, reports: Reports described diagnosis of cytomegalovirus status by the classifier as highly specific and sensitive. In the approximately 120 validation repertoires, a later analysis found that first-cohort TCR clusters tended to co-occur.

Assay used: immunoSEQ multiplex PCR; TCRdb lists only in-frame clones, some missing. The data hold hundreds of thousands of clones, with 80% to 90% observed a single time. This CDR3 is 11 amino acids long. In germline, CDR1 is DFQATT, CDR2 SNEGSKA (reference sequence). Trimming left V 6 bases short and J 5 bases short, with 10 bases between. The sample taken for sequencing was PBMCs. This chain joins TRBV20-1 and TRBJ2-5; D perhaps matches TRBD1 (5 bases). The origin of this receptor is a woman aged 18-30 years in good health and CMV-seropositive. CDR3 in amino acids: CSADPGETQYF. CDR3 nucleotide sequence: TGCAGTGCGGACCCAGGGGAGACCCAGTACTTC.